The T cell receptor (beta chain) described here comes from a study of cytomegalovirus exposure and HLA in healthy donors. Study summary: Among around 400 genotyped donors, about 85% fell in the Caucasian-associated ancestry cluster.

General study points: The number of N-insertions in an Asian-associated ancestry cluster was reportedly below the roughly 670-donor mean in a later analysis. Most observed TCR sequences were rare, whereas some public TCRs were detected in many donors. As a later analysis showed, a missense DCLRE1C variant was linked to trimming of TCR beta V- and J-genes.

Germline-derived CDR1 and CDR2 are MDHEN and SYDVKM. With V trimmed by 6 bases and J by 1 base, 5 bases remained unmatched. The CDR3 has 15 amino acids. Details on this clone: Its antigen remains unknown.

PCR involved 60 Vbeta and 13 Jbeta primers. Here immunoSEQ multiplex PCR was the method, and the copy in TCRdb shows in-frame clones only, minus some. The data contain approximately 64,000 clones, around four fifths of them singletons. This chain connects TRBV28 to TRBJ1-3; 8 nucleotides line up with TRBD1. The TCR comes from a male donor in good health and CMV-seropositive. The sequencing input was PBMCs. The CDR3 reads CASRAGTGSGNTIYF. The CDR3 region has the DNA TGTGCCAGCAGAGCCGGGACAGGTTCTGGAAACACCATATATTTT.